The next 22 T cell receptor beta chains were all read from a single sample in a study of shared clonotypes between healthy human individuals. Produced via immunoSEQ multiplex PCR; TCRdb's table is partial and in-frame only. The sample shows some 2.1 million clones, over 85% of them seen only once. Naive CD8 isolation took CD45RO-negative cells positively selected for CCR7 and excluded terminally differentiated effector memory CD45RA+ cells. The sequenced material came from naive CD8+ T cells sorted from blood. These receptors were collected from a man in his late teens or twenties in good health.

In the case of this clone: Other DNA sequences from this sample encode an identical CDR3 as well. The J gene is TRBJ2-5, the V gene TRBV9; tentatively, D is TRBD1 (6 bases). Trimming left V 0 bases short and J 1 base short, with 10 bases between. Germline loops: CDR1 SGDLS, CDR2 YYNGEE. CDR3 length equals 15 residues. The CDR3: CASSVGGQIQETQYF. The CDR3 DNA sequence: TGTGCCAGCAGCGTAGGAGGACAGATCCAAGAGACCCAGTACTTC.

This chain connects TRBV5-4 to TRBJ2-2; weak D call: TRBD2 (7 bases). Germline V gives CDR1 SGHNT, CDR2 YYREEE (reference sequence). Trimming shortened V by 6 bases and J by 3 bases, and 18 bases separated the two germline ends. CDR3 length equals 16 residues. The CDR3 region is CASTPRGGLDTGELFF. As DNA, the CDR3 is TGTGCCAGCACACCAAGGGGGGGGCTGGACACCGGGGAGCTGTTTTTT.

CDR3 DNA sequence: TGTGCCAGCAACCAACCCGGGACTAGCGGGAGTGATACGCAGTATTTT. Its protein product is CASNQPGTSGSDTQYF. This chain joins TRBV2 and TRBJ2-3; TRBD2 matches 14 bases. J lost 6 bases, V lost 7 bases, and 9 bases had no gene match. Germline V gene lookup returns CDR1 SNHLY and CDR2 FYNNEI. This CDR3 is 16 amino acids long.

The rearrangement uses TRBV6-1 and TRBJ2-1; D is ambiguous. CDR3 length: 12 amino acids. Germline CDR1 and CDR2: MNHNS and SASEGT. Trimming cost V 2 bases and J 10 bases, with 9 bases left between them. CDR3 in amino acids: CASSESKQEQFF. CDR3 bases: TGTGCCAGCAGTGAAAGTAAACAGGAGCAGTTCTTC.

In regard to this clone: The identical CDR3 is also encoded by other nucleotide sequences in the sample. This sequence joins TRBV7-9 and TRBJ2-1; D remains unclear. Germline V gene lookup returns CDR1 SEHNR and CDR2 FQNEAQ (reference sequence). This CDR3 spans 15 amino acids. Trimming left V 3 bases short and J 3 bases short, with 12 bases between. The CDR3 region has the DNA TGTGCCAGCAGCTTGGAAGGGTCCAGCTACAATGAGCAGTTCTTC. Translating gives CASSLEGSSYNEQFF.

Only one count was recorded for this clone. The rearrangement joins TRBV19 to TRBJ1-2; the match to TRBD1 covers 7 bases. This CDR3 is 17 amino acids long. CDR1 and CDR2 from the germline V gene are LNHDA and SQIVND (reference sequence). With V trimmed by 5 bases and J by 0 bases, 12 bases remained unmatched. The chain's CDR3 is CASSDIPGGFSNYGYTF. CDR3 DNA: TGTGCCAGTAGTGATATTCCAGGGGGTTTTTCTAACTATGGCTACACCTTC.

V and J are TRBV7-2 and TRBJ1-2; tentatively, D is TRBD1 (6 bases). V lost 5 bases to trimming and J lost 4 bases, with 14 bases between them. This CDR3 is 14 amino acids long. Germline CDR1 SGHTA, CDR2 FQGNSA. Here the CDR3 DNA reads TGTGCCAGCAGCCCGGGACACCCCGGCTATGGCTACACCTTC. Residues: CASSPGHPGYGYTF.

The rearrangement uses TRBV7-9 and TRBJ2-5; D unresolved. The better agreement between TRBJ2-7 and the DNA end casts doubt on the J call. The germline V gene encodes CDR1 SEHNR and CDR2 FQNEAQ (reference sequence). The CDR3 contains 12 residues. CDR3 sequence (DNA): TGTGCCAGCAGCTTAGTGTTGTACGAGCAGTACTTC. It codes for CASSLVLYEQYF.

The chain combines TRBV19 with TRBJ1-2, with TRBD1 identical over 7 bases. Germline CDR1 and CDR2: LNHDA and SQIVND (reference sequence). The CDR3 totals 19 residues. V was clipped by 4 bases and J by 2 bases; unmatched bases: 19. Here the CDR3 DNA reads TGTGCCAGTAGTACCACCTTAGACAGGGAGTTGAATGCGAACTATGGCTACACCTTC. Translating it yields CASSTTLDRELNANYGYTF. Variable domain in full (rest from reference TRBV19 and TRBJ1-2): DGGITQSPKYLFRKEGQNVTLSCEQNLNHDAMYWYRQDPGQGLRLIYYSQIVNDFQKGDIAEGYSVSREKKESFPLTVTSAQKNPTAFYLCASSTTLDRELNANYGYTFGSGTRLTVV.

The chain carries TRBV11-2 and TRBJ1-6; perhaps TRBD1 as D (5 bases). Trimming stripped 5 bases from V and 10 bases from J, with 12 bases between. CDR1 is SGHAT, CDR2 FQNNGV, per germline. The CDR3 is 13 amino acids. CDR3 bases: TGTGCCAGCAGCCAGGCGAGGGGCTCACCCCTCCACTTT. Its translation is CASSQARGSPLHF.

The rearrangement joins TRBV7-9 to TRBJ2-2; D uncertain. Germline V gene sequence: CDR1 SEHNR, CDR2 FQNEAQ (reference sequence). The CDR3 totals 12 residues. The V and J ends lost 1 base and 7 bases respectively, with 4 bases between them. The CDR3 DNA reads as TGTGCCAGCAGCTTAGGGATCGGGGAGCTGTTTTTT. Its protein product is CASSLGIGELFF.

Of note for this clone: The sample has other DNA sequences that encode this CDR3 too. The J gene is TRBJ2-7, the V gene TRBV4-3; 9 nucleotides agree with TRBD2. Germline CDR1 and CDR2: LGHNA and YSLEER. The CDR3 totals 15 residues. Unmatched junction bases numbered 3, after V lost 0 bases and J lost 3 bases. CDR3 DNA sequence: TGCGCCAGCAGCCAAGATAGTAGCGGGAGCTACGAGCAGTACTTC. Its protein is CASSQDSSGSYEQYF.

The chain employs TRBV7-6 and TRBJ2-5; 14 nucleotides line up with TRBD2. This CDR3 comprises 16 residues. Germline CDR1 is SGHVS and CDR2 is FNYEAQ. After removal of 4 bases from V and 4 bases from J, the junction contained 5 bases not matched to a gene. CDR3 sequence: CASSSGLAGGGETQYF. DNA for the CDR3: TGTGCCAGCAGCTCCGGACTAGCGGGAGGAGGAGAGACCCAGTACTTC.

CDR3 residues: CASSTPRTDEAFF. Written as DNA, the CDR3 is TGTGCCAGTAGTACCCCCAGGACGGATGAAGCTTTCTTT. The J gene is TRBJ1-1, the V gene TRBV19, with D uncertain. Trimming left V 4 bases short and J 7 bases short, with 13 bases between. This CDR3 is built from 13 residues. The germline CDR1 and CDR2 sequences are LNHDA and SQIVND (reference sequence).

This chain connects TRBV29-1 to TRBJ2-1, with 8 bases matching TRBD2. J was trimmed by 8 bases and V by 0 bases; bases with no gene match: 9. Germline-derived CDR1 and CDR2 are SQVTM and ANQGSEA. The CDR3 covers 15 residues. CDR3 bases: TGCAGCGTTGAAGATCTGGCTAGCGGGTTCTATGAGCAGTTCTTC. Its translation: CSVEDLASGFYEQFF.

CDR3 loop: CASSFRQGIGDEKLFF. The CDR3 DNA is TGTGCCAGCAGTTTCCGACAGGGGATAGGGGATGAAAAACTGTTTTTT. This rearrangement joins TRBV27 to TRBJ1-4, with 8 bases matching TRBD1. V shed 3 bases and J 6 bases; nucleotides not matched to a gene: 9. Germline-derived CDR1 and CDR2 are MNHEY and SMNVEV (reference sequence). This CDR3 region has 16 residues.

The chain joins TRBV19 to TRBJ2-7; TRBD1 matches at 7 bases. From germline, CDR1 is LNHDA and CDR2 SQIVND (reference sequence). The CDR3 is made up of 15 amino acids. V gave up 6 bases and J gave up 2 bases; unmatched junction bases: 10. CDR3: CASRTNDRVPYEQYF. As DNA, the CDR3 is TGTGCCAGTAGGACCAACGACAGGGTCCCCTACGAGCAGTACTTC.

The chain recombines TRBV27 with TRBJ1-5; D is unresolved. CDR3 size: 13 residues. The V gene's germline CDR1 is MNHEY and CDR2 SMNVEV (reference sequence). V was pared by 0 bases and J by 7 bases, with 7 bases between. The CDR3 coding sequence is TGTGCCAGCAGTTTATCCTCCGTGCAGCCCCAGCATTTT. Its translation is CASSLSSVQPQHF.

The chain uses TRBV29-1 and TRBJ2-7; no firm D call. V dropped 5 bases and J dropped 2 bases, with 13 bases sitting between them. The germline CDR1 and CDR2 sequences are SQVTM and ANQGSEA. This CDR3 has 13 amino acids. In DNA, the CDR3 is TGCAGCGTTCGGCCAGAGTCGGCCTACGAGCAGTACTTC. Residues: CSVRPESAYEQYF.

The chain is built from TRBV28 and TRBJ2-7; D unclear. In germline, CDR1 is MDHEN, CDR2 SYDVKM. The CDR3 runs to 14 residues. Trimming removed 8 bases from V and 3 bases from J, with 17 bases in between. The CDR3 protein is CASSQVPTLYEQYF. The CDR3 nucleotides read TGTGCCAGCTCGCAGGTTCCCACTCTCTACGAGCAGTACTTC.

This clone has only one observation. The V call is TRBV28, the J call TRBJ2-3; D might be TRBD2 (7 bases). V was pared by 1 base and J by 2 bases, with 22 bases between. Germline V gene lookup returns CDR1 MDHEN and CDR2 SYDVKM. This CDR3 region has 19 residues. The CDR3 DNA follows: TGTGCCAGCAGTTTATCCCCCCCGGGGGGCGAATCTCTCACAGATACGCAGTATTTT. Translated, it gives CASSLSPPGGESLTDTQYF.

This chain connects TRBV4-1 to TRBJ2-1; D is unresolved. The CDR3 is made up of 16 amino acids. Per germline, CDR1 MGHRA and CDR2 YSYEKL. V lost 0 bases and J lost 0, with 9 bases in between. The CDR3 is CASSQDPQDSYNEQFF. The CDR3 bases are TGCGCCAGCAGCCAAGATCCCCAGGACTCCTACAATGAGCAGTTCTTC.